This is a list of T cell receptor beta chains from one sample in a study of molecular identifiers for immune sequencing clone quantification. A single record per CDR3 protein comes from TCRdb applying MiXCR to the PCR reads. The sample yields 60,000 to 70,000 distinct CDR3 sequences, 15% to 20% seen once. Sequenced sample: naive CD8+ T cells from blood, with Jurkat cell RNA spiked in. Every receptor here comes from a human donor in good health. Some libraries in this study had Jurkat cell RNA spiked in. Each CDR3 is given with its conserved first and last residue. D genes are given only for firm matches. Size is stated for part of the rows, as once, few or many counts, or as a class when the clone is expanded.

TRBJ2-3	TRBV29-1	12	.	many	TGCAGCGTTGAACGGGAGACAGATACGCAGTATTTT	CSVERETDTQYF
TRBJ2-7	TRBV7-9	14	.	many	TGTGCCAGCAGCTTATCTGTTCCAGGGGACGAGCAGTACTTC	CASSLSVPGDEQYF
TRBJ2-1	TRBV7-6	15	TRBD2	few	TGTGCCAGCAGCCTAAACAGACTAGCGGCCAATGAGCAGTTCTTC	CASSLNRLAANEQFF
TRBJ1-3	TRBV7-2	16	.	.	TGTGCCAGCGGGGACAATTCTTTAGGGTCTGGAGACACCATATATTTT	CASGDNSLGSGDTIYF
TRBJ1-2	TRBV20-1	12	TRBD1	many	TGCAGTGCTTCAACAGGGGGATGGGGCTACACCTTC	CSASTGGWGYTF
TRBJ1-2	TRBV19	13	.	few	TGTGCCAGTTTGGGGGGGGCCAACTATGGCTACACCTTC	CASLGGANYGYTF
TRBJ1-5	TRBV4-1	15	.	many	TGCGCCAGCAGCCAAGACAGGGGAGCGGGACAGCCCCAGCATTTT	CASSQDRGAGQPQHF
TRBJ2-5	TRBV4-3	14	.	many	TGCGCCAGCAGCCCCGACCGGTCCCAAGAGACCCAGTACTTC	CASSPDRSQETQYF
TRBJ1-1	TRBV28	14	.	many	TGTGCCAGCAGTTCCGCCCTATCAGTGCCTGAAGCTTTCTTT	CASSSALSVPEAFF
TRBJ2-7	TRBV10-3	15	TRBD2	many	TGTGCCATCAGTGAACCGACTAGCGTCGGGTACGAGCAGTACTTC	CAISEPTSVGYEQYF
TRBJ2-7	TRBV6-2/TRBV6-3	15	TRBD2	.	TGTGCCAGCAGGCAAACTAGCGGCAAAACCTACGAGCAGTACTTC	CASRQTSGKTYEQYF
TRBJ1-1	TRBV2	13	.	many	TGTGCCAGACTGGAGGGTGAGACCACTGAAGCTTTCTTT	CARLEGETTEAFF
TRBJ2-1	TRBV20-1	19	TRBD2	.	TGCAGTGCTAGAGTTTCCAGGACTAGCGGGAGGCTCTCCTACAATGAGCAGTTCTTC	CSARVSRTSGRLSYNEQFF
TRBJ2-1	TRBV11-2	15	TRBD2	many	TGTGCCAGCAGCCATAGCGGGATGGAGAGGGGTGAGCAGTTCTTC	CASSHSGMERGEQFF
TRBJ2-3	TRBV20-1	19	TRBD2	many	TGCAGTGCTACGTCACCGGGACTAGCGGGAGTCGGGAACACAGATACGCAGTATTTT	CSATSPGLAGVGNTDTQYF
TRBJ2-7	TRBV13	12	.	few	TGTGCCAGCAGCTTAGAGGGCCGTGAGCAGTACTTC	CASSLEGREQYF
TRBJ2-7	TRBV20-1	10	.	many	TGCAGTGCCGTCACCTACGAGCAGTACTTC	CSAVTYEQYF
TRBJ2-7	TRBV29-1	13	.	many	TGCAGCGTTGAAGTGAATCCGGGGTACGAGCAGTACTTC	CSVEVNPGYEQYF
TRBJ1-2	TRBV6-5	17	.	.	TGTGCCAGCAGTTACTCGATTGGCGGGGGGCCGGACTATGGCTACACCTTC	CASSYSIGGGPDYGYTF
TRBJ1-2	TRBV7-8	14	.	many	TGTGCCAGCAGCCCCGAACCAGGGGACTATGGCTACACCTTC	CASSPEPGDYGYTF
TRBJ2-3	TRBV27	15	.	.	TGTGCCAGCAGTTCGGGGAGTATGGGTACAGATACGCCGTATTTT	CASSSGSMGTDTPYF
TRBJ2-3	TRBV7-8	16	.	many	TGTGCCAGCAGCTTATCGCAACTCACTTCAACAGATACGCAGTATTTT	CASSLSQLTSTDTQYF
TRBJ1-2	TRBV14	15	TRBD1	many	TGTGCCAGCAGCCCACGGGACAGGGGGCTTATTGGCTACACCTTC	CASSPRDRGLIGYTF
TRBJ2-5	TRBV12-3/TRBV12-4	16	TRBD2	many	TGTGCCAGCAGCCAGGGACTAGCGGGAGGGCCAGAGACCCAGTACTTC	CASSQGLAGGPETQYF
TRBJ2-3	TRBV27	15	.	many	TGTGCCAGCAGCCCGTTTCCGGGACTCAAGGATACGCAGTATTTT	CASSPFPGLKDTQYF
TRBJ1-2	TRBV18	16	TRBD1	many	TGTGCCAGCTCACCTCCCCCGGGACAGCCTAACTATGGCTACACCTTC	CASSPPPGQPNYGYTF
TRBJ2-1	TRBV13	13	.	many	TGTGCCAGCGGAGGGGATTCCGGAAATGAGCAGTTCTTC	CASGGDSGNEQFF
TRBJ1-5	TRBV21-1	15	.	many	TGTGCCAGCAGCAAAGTAAGGGTCGGCGGTCAGCCCCAGCATTTT	CASSKVRVGGQPQHF
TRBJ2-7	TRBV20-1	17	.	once	TGCAGTGCTGCTGGACACGATCTAGCAAATACACCCTACGAGCAGTACTTC	CSAAGHDLANTPYEQYF